This T cell receptor (beta chain) emerged from a study of blood T cell repertoires in COVID-19. Study-level information: Material from acute and convalescent COVID-19 was sourced from the United States, Italy and Spain. Sample material is recorded as cDNA or gDNA derived from T cells, B-cell-depleted T cells, or PBMCs.

In the source study's methods: Amplified reference gene primers provided the basis for estimating nucleated cell counts. This table comes from immunoSEQ multiplex PCR, and its TCRdb copy is limited to in-frame clones, with some not included. The V and J calls and clone size were taken over from that table, and D and trimming were inferred from the DNA. The repertoire holds some 290,000 clones, with more than 85% as singletons. Germline V gene sequence: CDR1 MDHEN, CDR2 SYDVKM. V dropped 4 bases and J dropped 6; count of bases not matched to a gene: 6. The length of the CDR3 is 15 residues. The origin of this receptor is a man in his late teens or twenties with active or convalescent COVID-19. The gene calls are TRBV28 and TRBJ1-4; 9 bases are shared with TRBD1. Sequencing was done on a sample of peripheral blood. CDR3 sequence: CASSSPTGGYEKLFF. CDR3 DNA sequence: TGTGCCAGCAGTTCCCCGACAGGGGGATATGAAAAACTGTTTTTT. Looking up the rest from reference TRBV28 and TRBJ1-4 gives the full variable domain: DVKVTQSSRYLVKRTGEKVFLECVQDMDHENMFWYRQDPGLGLRLIYFSYDVKMKEKGDIPEGYSVSREKKERFSLILESASTNQTSMYLCASSSPTGGYEKLFFGSGTQLSVL.